This T cell receptor beta chain was observed in a study of cytomegalovirus exposure and HLA in healthy donors. General study findings and limits: For cytomegalovirus status, the classifier reportedly gave diagnoses with high specificity and sensitivity. Earlier analysis looked at TCR beta V segments, and most were productive about 90% or about 30% of the time.

Donors had nominal health at sampling but likely had unrecorded immune exposures. As to this clone: Its target is not known.

The PCR used 60 Vbeta and 13 Jbeta primers. Per the authors' pipeline: In a later analysis, of tens of millions of unique beta chains, 9 million to 11 million appeared in at least two donors. The repertoire was sequenced with immunoSEQ multiplex PCR; TCRdb's copy has only in-frame clones and lacks some. The V and J calls and clone size are taken from that table; D and trimming were inferred from the DNA. The sample holds about 94,000 clones; 70% to 85% are singletons and the top ten take approximately 20%. This clonotype was sampled from a man younger than 40 in good health and CMV-seropositive. Source material: PBMCs.

This CDR3 reads CTSSHARRSRFFF. For the CDR3, the DNA is TGCACCAGCAGCCACGCCCGACGGAGCCGGTTCTTCTTC. J is TRBJ2-1 and V is TRBV1; the table's TRBD2 call for D was not verified on the DNA. TRBV1 is a pseudogene. This CDR3 region has 13 residues.